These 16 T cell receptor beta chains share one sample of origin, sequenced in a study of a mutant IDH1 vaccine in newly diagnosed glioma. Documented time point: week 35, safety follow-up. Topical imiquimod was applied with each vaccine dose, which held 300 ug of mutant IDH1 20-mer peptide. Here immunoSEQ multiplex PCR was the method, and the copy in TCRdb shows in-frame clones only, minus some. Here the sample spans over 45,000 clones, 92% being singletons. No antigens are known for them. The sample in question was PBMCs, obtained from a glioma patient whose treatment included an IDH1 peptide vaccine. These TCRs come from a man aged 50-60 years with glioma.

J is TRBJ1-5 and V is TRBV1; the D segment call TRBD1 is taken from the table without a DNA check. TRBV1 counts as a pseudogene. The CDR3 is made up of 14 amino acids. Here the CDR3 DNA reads TGCACCAGCAGCCAAGCCAGGGTGCGTCAGCCCCAGCATTTT. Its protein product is CTSSQARVRQPQHF.

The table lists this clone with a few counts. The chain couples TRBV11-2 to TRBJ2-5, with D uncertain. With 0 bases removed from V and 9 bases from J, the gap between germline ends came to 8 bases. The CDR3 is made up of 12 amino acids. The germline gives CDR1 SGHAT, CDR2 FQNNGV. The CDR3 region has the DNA TGTGCCAGCAGCTTAGAGTTGGTGGCCCAGTACTTC. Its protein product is CASSLELVAQYF.

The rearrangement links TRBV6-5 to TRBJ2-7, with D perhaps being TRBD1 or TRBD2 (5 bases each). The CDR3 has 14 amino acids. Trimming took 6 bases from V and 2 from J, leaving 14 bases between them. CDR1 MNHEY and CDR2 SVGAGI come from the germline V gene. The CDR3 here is CASSPGAAAYEQYF. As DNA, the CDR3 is TGTGCCAGCAGCCCCGGGGCAGCGGCCTACGAGCAGTACTTC.

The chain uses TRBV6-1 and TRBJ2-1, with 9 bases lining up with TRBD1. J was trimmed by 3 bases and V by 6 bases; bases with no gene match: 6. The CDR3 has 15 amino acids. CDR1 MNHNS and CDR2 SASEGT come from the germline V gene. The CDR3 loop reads CASRGDRESYNEQFF. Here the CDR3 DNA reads TGTGCCAGCAGGGGGGACAGGGAAAGCTACAATGAGCAGTTCTTC.

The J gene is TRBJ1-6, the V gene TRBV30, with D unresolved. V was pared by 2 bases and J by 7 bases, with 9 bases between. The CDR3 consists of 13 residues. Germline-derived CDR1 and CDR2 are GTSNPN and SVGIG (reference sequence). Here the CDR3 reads CAWSLNTNSPLHF. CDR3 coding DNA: TGTGCCTGGAGTCTAAACACGAATTCACCCCTCCACTTT.

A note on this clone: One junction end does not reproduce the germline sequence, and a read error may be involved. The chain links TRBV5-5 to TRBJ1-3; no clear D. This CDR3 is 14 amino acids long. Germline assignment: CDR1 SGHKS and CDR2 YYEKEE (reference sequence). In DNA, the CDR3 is TGTGCCAGCAACTTGGGAGGCTCTGGAAACACCATATATTTT. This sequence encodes CASNLGGSGNTIYF.

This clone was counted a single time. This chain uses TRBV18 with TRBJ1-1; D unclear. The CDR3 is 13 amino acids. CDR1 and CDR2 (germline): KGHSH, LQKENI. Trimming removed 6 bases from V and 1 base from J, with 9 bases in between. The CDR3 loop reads CASSAQTNTEAFF. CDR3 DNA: TGTGCCAGCTCCGCCCAGACGAACACTGAAGCTTTCTTT.

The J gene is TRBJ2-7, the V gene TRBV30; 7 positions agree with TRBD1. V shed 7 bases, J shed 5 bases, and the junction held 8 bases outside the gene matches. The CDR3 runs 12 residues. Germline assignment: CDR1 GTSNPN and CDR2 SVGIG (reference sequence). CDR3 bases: TGTGCCTCCTTCGTGACAGGGCACGAGCAGTACTTC. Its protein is CASFVTGHEQYF. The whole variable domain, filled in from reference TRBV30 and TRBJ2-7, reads SQTIHQWPATLVQPVGSPLSLECTVEGTSNPNLYWYRQAAGRGLQLLFYSVGIGQISSEVPQNLSASRPQDRQFILSSKKLLLSDSGFYLCASFVTGHEQYFGPGTRLTVT.

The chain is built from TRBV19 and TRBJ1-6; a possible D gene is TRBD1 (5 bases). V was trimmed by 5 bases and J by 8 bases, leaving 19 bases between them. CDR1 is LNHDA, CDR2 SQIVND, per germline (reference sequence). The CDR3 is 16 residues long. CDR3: CASSWTGRRPHSPLHF. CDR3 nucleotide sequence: TGTGCCAGTAGTTGGACGGGACGACGGCCTCATTCACCCCTCCACTTT.

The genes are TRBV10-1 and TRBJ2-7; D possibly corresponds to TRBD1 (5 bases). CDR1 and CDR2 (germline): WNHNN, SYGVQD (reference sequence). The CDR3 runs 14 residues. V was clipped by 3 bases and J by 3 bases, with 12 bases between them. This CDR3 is CASSDTTEIYEQYF. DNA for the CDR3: TGCGCCAGCAGTGACACGACAGAGATCTACGAGCAGTACTTC.

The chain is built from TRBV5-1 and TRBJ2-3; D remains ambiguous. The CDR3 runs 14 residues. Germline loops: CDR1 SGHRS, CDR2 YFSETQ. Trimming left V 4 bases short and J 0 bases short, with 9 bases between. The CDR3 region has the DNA TGCGCCAGCAGCGAAGGGCCTAGCACAGATACGCAGTATTTT. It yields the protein CASSEGPSTDTQYF. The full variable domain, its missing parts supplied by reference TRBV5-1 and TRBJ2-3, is KAGVTQTPRYLIKTRGQQVTLSCSPISGHRSVSWYQQTPGQGLQFLFEYFSETQRNKGNFPGRFSGRQFSNSRSEMNVSTLELGDSALYLCASSEGPSTDTQYFGPGTRLTVL.

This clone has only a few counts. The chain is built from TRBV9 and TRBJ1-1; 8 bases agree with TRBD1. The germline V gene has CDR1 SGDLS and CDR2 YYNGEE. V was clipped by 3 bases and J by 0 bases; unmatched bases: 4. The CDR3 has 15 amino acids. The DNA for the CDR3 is TGTGCCAGCAGCGCAGGGGGCTTCCTGAACACTGAAGCTTTCTTT. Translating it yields CASSAGGFLNTEAFF.

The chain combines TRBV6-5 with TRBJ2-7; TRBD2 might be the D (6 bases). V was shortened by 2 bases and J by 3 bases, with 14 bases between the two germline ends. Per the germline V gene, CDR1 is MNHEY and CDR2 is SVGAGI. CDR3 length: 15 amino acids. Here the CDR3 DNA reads TGTGCCAGCAGTTACGGGGGTGCGGGGAGCTACGAGCAGTACTTC. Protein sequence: CASSYGGAGSYEQYF.

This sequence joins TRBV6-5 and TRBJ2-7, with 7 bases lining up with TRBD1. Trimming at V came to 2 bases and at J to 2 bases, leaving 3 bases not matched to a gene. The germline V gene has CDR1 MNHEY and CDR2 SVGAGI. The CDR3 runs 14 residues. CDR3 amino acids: CASSYRQGTYEQYF. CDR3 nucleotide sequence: TGTGCCAGCAGTTACAGACAGGGAACCTACGAGCAGTACTTC.

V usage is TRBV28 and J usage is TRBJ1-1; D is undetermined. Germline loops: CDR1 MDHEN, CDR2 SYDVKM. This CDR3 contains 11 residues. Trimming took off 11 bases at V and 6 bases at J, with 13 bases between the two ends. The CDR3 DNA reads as TGTGCCGGGAACCGGTGGGCTGAAGCTTTCTTT. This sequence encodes CAGNRWAEAFF. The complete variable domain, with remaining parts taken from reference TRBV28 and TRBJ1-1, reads DVKVTQSSRYLVKRTGEKVFLECVQDMDHENMFWYRQDPGLGLRLIYFSYDVKMKEKGDIPEGYSVSREKKERFSLILESASTNQTSMYLCAGNRWAEAFFGQGTRLTVV.

The chain's CDR3 is CASSLNSRGNSPLHF. CDR3 DNA: TGTGCCAGCAGCTTAAATAGCAGGGGAAATTCACCCCTCCACTTT. V is TRBV7-9 and J is TRBJ1-6, with D perhaps TRBD1 (6 bases). The CDR3 extends over 15 amino acids. Germline V gives CDR1 SEHNR, CDR2 FQNEAQ (reference sequence). Trimming left V 2 bases short and J 7 bases short, with 12 bases between.